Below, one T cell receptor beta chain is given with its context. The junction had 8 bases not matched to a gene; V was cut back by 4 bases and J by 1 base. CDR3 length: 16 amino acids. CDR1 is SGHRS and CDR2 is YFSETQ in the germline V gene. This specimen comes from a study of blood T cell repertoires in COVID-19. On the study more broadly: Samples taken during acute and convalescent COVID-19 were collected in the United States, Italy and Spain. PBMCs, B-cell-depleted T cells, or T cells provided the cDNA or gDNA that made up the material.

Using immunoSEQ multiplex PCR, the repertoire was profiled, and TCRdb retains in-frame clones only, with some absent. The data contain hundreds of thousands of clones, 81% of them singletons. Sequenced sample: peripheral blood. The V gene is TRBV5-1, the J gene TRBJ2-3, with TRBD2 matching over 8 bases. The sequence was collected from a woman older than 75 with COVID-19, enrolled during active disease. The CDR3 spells CASSPLDGGGTDTQYF. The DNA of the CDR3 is TGCGCCAGCAGCCCTCTGGACGGGGGGGGCACAGATACGCAGTATTTT.